The source of this T cell receptor beta chain is a study of CD8 T cells in ankylosing spondylitis. Quantitative barcoded 5'-RACE was used to prepare TCR beta libraries. One entry per CDR3 protein results from TCRdb running MiXCR on the 5' RACE reads. The data contain roughly 450,000 distinct CDR3 sequences, 26% of them singletons. General study points: A motif of eight highly homologous TCR beta variants was seen as apparently characteristic of ankylosing spondylitis blood. Reactive arthritis synovial fluid and blood previously showed some of these motif variants.

This clonotype turned up a few times. Its target is unknown. CDR1 SQVTM and CDR2 ANQGSEA come from the germline V gene. Deletions cut 3 bases from V and 3 bases from J, with 14 bases between. CDR3 length equals 14 residues. This chain links TRBV29-1 with TRBJ1-1; TRBD1 might be the D (5 bases). This clonotype was obtained from a male donor with ankylosing spondylitis. Sequenced material: blood, either unsorted or a sorted T cell fraction (not recorded which). In DNA form, the CDR3 reads TGCAGCGTTGATGGCCCAGGGAGGCACACTGAAGCTTTCTTT. Translating it yields CSVDGPGRHTEAFF.